Shown below are 27 T cell receptor beta chains from a single sample sequenced in a study of regulatory T cells in long-lasting Graves disease. Time point of the sample: newly diagnosed GD, antithyroid drugs for less than 3 months. After RNA was extracted from PBMCs, the TCR library was made from it. Arm-PCR with iRepertoire HTBI primers amplified the CDR3 regions for these TCR beta libraries. MiXCR, applied by TCRdb to the multiplex PCR reads, yields one record per CDR3 protein. The top ten hold about 11% of the sample, which has under 500,000 distinct CDR3 sequences, 16% seen once. This same sample was also taken into another study, of T cells in Graves' hyperthyroidism and ophthalmopathy.

Sequenced material: peripheral blood mononuclear cells (PBMCs), taken at new diagnosis, from a patient treated with antithyroid drugs. Receptors were obtained from a woman younger than 45 with Graves disease.

This clonotype was found once. This sequence joins TRBV7-9 and TRBJ1-2; D is unclear. V lost 5 bases, J lost 8 bases, and 15 bases lay in between. The CDR3 covers 13 residues. Per the germline V gene, CDR1 is SEHNR and CDR2 is FQNEAQ (reference sequence). The CDR3 region has the DNA TGTGCCAGCAGCGAGGGTCCGGCGGGAGGCTACACCTTC. It codes for CASSEGPAGGYTF.

This clonotype was observed a few times. The J gene is TRBJ2-7, the V gene TRBV4-3; tentatively, D is TRBD2 (6 bases). Germline V gene data show CDR1 as LGHNA and CDR2 as YSLEER. Trimming stripped 4 bases from V and 5 bases from J, with 24 bases between. The CDR3 spans 17 residues. CDR3 amino acids: CASSRVGRRELGDEQYF. DNA of the CDR3: TGCGCCAGCAGCCGAGTGGGAAGGAGGGAACTTGGGGACGAGCAGTACTTC.

This clonotype was counted many times. The chain joins TRBV28 to TRBJ2-1, with TRBD2 matching 8 bases. The germline V gene encodes CDR1 MDHEN and CDR2 SYDVKM. Trimming took 6 bases from V and 4 from J; bases not matched to a gene: 8. The length of the CDR3 is 15 residues. This CDR3 is CASSPGGGGYNEQFF. The CDR3 nucleotides are TGTGCCAGCAGCCCCGGGGGCGGGGGGTACAATGAGCAGTTCTTC.

The CDR3, as DNA: TGTGCCAGCACCCTAGCGGGCACAGATACGCAGTATTTT. This codes for CASTLAGTDTQYF. The chain is built from TRBV2 and TRBJ2-3, with TRBD2 matching 7 bases. The CDR3 totals 13 residues. Germline CDR1 SNHLY, CDR2 FYNNEI. With 7 bases clipped from V and 1 base from J, the junction kept 2 bases outside the gene matches. Full variable domain (outside the CDR3, taken from reference TRBV2 and TRBJ2-3): EPEVTQTPSHQVTQMGQEVILRCVPISNHLYFYWYRQILGQKVEFLVSFYNNEISEKSEIFDDQFSVERPDGSNFTLKIRSTKLEDSAMYFCASTLAGTDTQYFGPGTRLTVL.

This clonotype appeared many times. V is TRBV11-2 and J is TRBJ2-2; TRBD2 matches 7 bases. V shed 1 base and J 6 bases; nucleotides not matched to a gene: 8. Germline V gives CDR1 SGHAT, CDR2 FQNNGV. The CDR3 sequence is 16 residues long. The chain's CDR3 is CASSLGGRAYPGELFF. In nucleotides, the CDR3 is TGTGCCAGCAGCTTAGGGGGGAGGGCCTACCCCGGGGAGCTGTTTTTT.

This clonotype was picked up a small number of times. The chain carries TRBV20-1 and TRBJ2-7; either TRBD1 or TRBD2 may fit D (5 bases each). CDR1 is DFQATT, CDR2 SNEGSKA, per germline (reference sequence). The CDR3 loop spans 13 amino acids. The V and J ends lost 5 bases and 2 bases respectively, with 13 bases between them. CDR3: CSASRDPTYEQYF. In nucleotides, the CDR3 is TGCAGTGCTTCCCGGGACCCCACCTACGAGCAGTACTTC.

The chain couples TRBV4-1 to TRBJ2-7; 12 bases line up with TRBD2. This CDR3 has 15 residues. J lost 5 bases, V lost 4 bases, and 6 bases had no gene match. Germline V gene lookup returns CDR1 MGHRA and CDR2 YSYEKL. CDR3 region: CASSLASGRVDEQYF. The CDR3, as DNA: TGCGCCAGCAGCCTCGCTAGCGGGAGGGTCGACGAGCAGTACTTC.

This clonotype was seen a few times. The V and J genes are TRBV29-1 and TRBJ2-7; TRBD2 agrees at 7 bases. Germline values: CDR1 SQVTM, CDR2 ANQGSEA. CDR3 length equals 14 residues. J was trimmed by 3 bases and V by 7 bases; bases with no gene match: 12. CDR3 in amino acids: CSATIIRTSYEQYF. DNA for the CDR3: TGCAGCGCTACCATTATTAGGACTAGCTACGAGCAGTACTTC.

As regards this clonotype: This may come from a read error, since a much larger clone is one base off. The missing conserved phenylalanine or tryptophan at the end of this CDR3 makes a read error likely. This rearrangement joins TRBV28 to TRBJ2-7, with D possibly TRBD2 on 5 matching bases. The CDR3 loop spans 15 amino acids. Germline V CDR1 and CDR2: MDHEN, SYDVKM. The germline V and J ends were trimmed by 5 bases and 0 bases, with 14 bases remaining between them. CDR3 bases: TGTGCCAGCAGTCTACATAGCGTGATCTCCTACGAGCAGTACCTC. Translated: CASSLHSVISYEQYL.

In the case of this clonotype: A much larger clone differs from this one at a single base, so this may be a read error. V usage is TRBV6-1 and J usage is TRBJ2-5; 10 nucleotides agree with TRBD2. Trimming took 8 bases from V and 11 from J; bases not matched to a gene: 17. This CDR3 spans 15 amino acids. CDR1 and CDR2 from the germline V gene are MNHNS and SASEGT. CDR3 protein: CASYSSGSTFNEQYF. In DNA form, the CDR3 reads TGTGCCAGCTATTCTAGCGGGAGTACTTTCAATGAGCAGTACTTC.

The sample holds many counts of this clonotype. The chain joins TRBV20-1 to TRBJ2-7; TRBD2 aligns across 11 bases. The CDR3 contains 14 residues. J was trimmed by 2 bases and V by 5 bases; bases with no gene match: 5. Germline CDR1 and CDR2: DFQATT and SNEGSKA (reference sequence). The CDR3 coding sequence is TGCAGTGCTGCCCCGACTAGCGGGACCTACGAGCAGTACTTC. Translation: CSAAPTSGTYEQYF.

About this clonotype: This may stem from a read error, because a much larger clone lies one nucleotide away. V is TRBV29-1 and J is TRBJ1-3; D unclear. Looked up from germline, CDR1 is SQVTM and CDR2 is ANQGSEA. This CDR3 has 13 amino acids. The CDR3 sequence is CSAALSSGNTICF. The DNA of the CDR3 is TGCAGCGCAGCCTTATCGTCTGGAAACACCATATGTTTT.

This clonotype was found many times. J is TRBJ1-5 and V is TRBV3-1; D remains unclear. This CDR3 is 14 amino acids long. V lost 1 base and J lost 7, with 11 bases in between. Germline V CDR1 and CDR2: LGHDT, YNNKEL (reference sequence). CDR3 in DNA: TGTGCCAGCAGCCAAGCTCAGAGTGGCCAGCCCCAGCATTTT. It yields the protein CASSQAQSGQPQHF.

This clonotype occurred a few times. The V and J genes are TRBV5-6 and TRBJ2-5; the match to TRBD2 covers 7 bases. The CDR3 consists of 13 residues. V lost 3 bases to trimming and J lost 5 bases; unmatched junction nucleotides: 4. CDR1 and CDR2 from the germline V gene are SGHDT and YYEEEE. The CDR3 sequence is CASSSGLMETQYF. The CDR3 region has the DNA TGTGCCAGCAGCTCGGGACTAATGGAGACCCAGTACTTC.

This clonotype was counted at least ten times. The chain combines TRBV7-9 with TRBJ1-2; D remains ambiguous. Looked up from germline, CDR1 is SEHNR and CDR2 is FQNEAQ (reference sequence). CDR3 length: 14 residues. V was clipped by 4 bases and J by 5 bases, with 14 bases between them. The CDR3 region is CASSSFSSTYGYTF. CDR3 coding DNA: TGTGCCAGCAGCTCCTTCTCCTCTACATATGGCTACACCTTC.

To note about this clonotype: This probably arose from a read error, given a far larger clone one base away. This chain uses TRBV10-3 with TRBJ1-1, with D possibly TRBD1 on 5 matching bases. In germline, CDR1 is ENHRY, CDR2 SYGVKD. The CDR3 has 14 amino acids. The DNA of the CDR3 is TGTGCCAGCAGTCTTAGTTGGCAGGGCACTGAAGCTTTCTTT. Its translation is CASSLSWQGTEAFF.

This clonotype appeared a few times. The chain is built from TRBV20-1 and TRBJ1-2, with TRBD1 matching over 7 bases. Germline CDR1 is DFQATT and CDR2 is SNEGSKA (reference sequence). The CDR3 loop spans 14 amino acids. With 1 base clipped from V and 5 bases from J, the junction kept 7 bases outside the gene matches. CDR3 amino acids: CSARAGDRDYGYTF. CDR3 in DNA: TGCAGTGCTAGAGCAGGAGACAGGGATTATGGCTACACCTTC.

This chain uses TRBV7-9 with TRBJ1-5; the D is unclear. Trimming removed 1 base from V and 4 bases from J, with 8 bases in between. The CDR3 runs 14 residues. Germline V gene data show CDR1 as SEHNR and CDR2 as FQNEAQ (reference sequence). CDR3 sequence (DNA): TGTGCCAGCAGCTTAGACATTCGAAATCAGCCCCAGCATTTT. Its translation: CASSLDIRNQPQHF.

For this clonotype: A much more abundant neighbour one base away suggests this may be a read error. This chain links TRBV28 with TRBJ1-6, with TRBD1 matching over 7 bases. This CDR3 contains 14 residues. Germline lookup yields CDR1 MDHEN and CDR2 SYDVKM. V lost 4 bases, J lost 8 bases, and 5 bases stayed unmatched. CDR3 region: CASSSETGYSPLHF. CDR3 sequence (DNA): TGTGCCAGCAGTTCCGAGACAGGGTATTCACCCCTCCACTTT.

This clonotype has at least ten counts. The gene calls are TRBV28 and TRBJ2-1; perhaps TRBD1 as D (5 bases). The CDR3 is made up of 14 amino acids. The ends were cut back, 5 bases at V and 6 bases at J, with 14 bases in the middle. The germline V gene encodes CDR1 MDHEN and CDR2 SYDVKM. The CDR3 loop reads CASSPSGHLNEQFF. The CDR3 DNA sequence: TGTGCCAGCAGTCCTTCAGGACACCTCAATGAGCAGTTCTTC.

V is TRBV5-1 and J is TRBJ2-2; D not certain. The CDR3 consists of 13 residues. In germline, CDR1 is SGHRS, CDR2 YFSETQ. Trimming stripped 1 base from V and 6 bases from J, with 7 bases between. CDR3 in DNA: TGCGCCAGCAGCTTGTTGGGTTCCGGGGAGCTGTTTTTT. This codes for CASSLLGSGELFF.

As to this clonotype: This sequence is one base from a far larger clone and is likely a read error. This chain joins TRBV28 and TRBJ2-1; possibly TRBD1 or TRBD2 for D (5 bases each). The CDR3 totals 14 residues. V dropped 2 bases and J dropped 7 bases, with 12 bases sitting between them. Germline V gives CDR1 MDHEN, CDR2 SYDVKM. The CDR3 sequence: CASSLVGEGNEQFF. The CDR3 coding sequence is TGTGCCAGCAGTTTAGTGGGGGAAGGAAATGAGCAGTTCTTC.

V and J are TRBV24-1 and TRBJ2-2, with no clear D. Trimming took 1 base from V and 3 from J, leaving 5 bases between them. The CDR3 has 14 residues. Germline CDR1 reads KGHDR; CDR2 reads SFDVKD. The CDR3 DNA follows: TGTGCCACCAGTGATTTTGGGTACACCGGGGAGCTGTTTTTT. Its protein product is CATSDFGYTGELFF.

Ten or more counts support this clonotype. The CDR3 bases are TGTGCCAGCACCCCCGGGACTCCCGGGAGTTCACCCCTCCACTTT. It codes for CASTPGTPGSSPLHF. The chain combines TRBV12-3 or TRBV12-4 with TRBJ1-6, with a possible D match to TRBD1 (5 bases). V was cut by 7 bases and J by 9 bases, with 19 bases left in between. CDR3 length: 15 amino acids.

The chain has TRBV12-5 and TRBJ2-3; 14 bases are a match to TRBD2. Germline V lookup: CDR1 LGHNT, CDR2 FRNRAP. With 5 bases clipped from V and 0 bases from J, the junction kept 4 bases outside the gene matches. CDR3 length: 17 residues. In nucleotides, the CDR3 is TGTGCTAGTGGTCCGGGACTAGCGGGAGATAGCACAGATACGCAGTATTTT. This translates into CASGPGLAGDSTDTQYF. Combining the CDR3 with reference TRBV12-5 and TRBJ2-3 gives the whole variable domain DARVTQTPRHKVTEMGQEVTMRCQPILGHNTVFWYRQTMMQGLELLAYFRNRAPLDDSGMPKDRFSAEMPDATLATLKIQPSEPRDSAVYFCASGPGLAGDSTDTQYFGPGTRLTVL.

This clonotype was seen ten or more times. The chain is built from TRBV28 and TRBJ1-1; D is unresolved. The germline V gene encodes CDR1 MDHEN and CDR2 SYDVKM. This CDR3 contains 11 residues. V lost 6 bases and J 0 bases, leaving 2 bases between the germline ends. DNA for the CDR3: TGTGCCAGCAGAATGAACACTGAAGCTTTCTTT. It yields the protein CASRMNTEAFF.

This clonotype was counted many times. The chain uses TRBV18 and TRBJ1-1; D gene unclear. V was trimmed by 8 bases and J by 4 bases, leaving 11 bases between them. This CDR3 comprises 12 residues. Germline V CDR1 and CDR2: KGHSH, LQKENI. The CDR3 sequence: CASSPEGTEAFF. CDR3 in DNA: TGTGCCAGCAGCCCTGAGGGCACTGAAGCTTTCTTT. Together with reference TRBV18 and TRBJ1-1, the CDR3 gives the full variable domain: NAGVMQNPRHLVRRRGQEARLRCSPMKGHSHVYWYRQLPEEGLKFMVYLQKENIIDESGMPKERFSAEFPKEGPSILRIQQVVRGDSAAYFCASSPEGTEAFFGQGTRLTVV.